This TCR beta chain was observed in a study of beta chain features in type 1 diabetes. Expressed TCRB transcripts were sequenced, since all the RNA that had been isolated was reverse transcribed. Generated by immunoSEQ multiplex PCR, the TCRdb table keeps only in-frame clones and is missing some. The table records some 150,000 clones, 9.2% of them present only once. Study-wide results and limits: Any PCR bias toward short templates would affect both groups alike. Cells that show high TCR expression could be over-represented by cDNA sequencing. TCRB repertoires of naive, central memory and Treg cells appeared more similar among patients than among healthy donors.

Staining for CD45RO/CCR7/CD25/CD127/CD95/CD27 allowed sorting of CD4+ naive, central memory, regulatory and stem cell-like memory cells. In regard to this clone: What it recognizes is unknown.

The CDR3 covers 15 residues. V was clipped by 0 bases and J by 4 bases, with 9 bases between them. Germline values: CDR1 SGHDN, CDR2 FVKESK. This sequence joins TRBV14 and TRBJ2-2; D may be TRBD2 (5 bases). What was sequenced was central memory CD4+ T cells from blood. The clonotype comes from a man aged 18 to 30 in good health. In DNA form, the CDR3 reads TGTGCCAGCAGCCAAGAGAAGCGGCCCACCGGGGAGCTGTTTTTT. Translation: CASSQEKRPTGELFF.